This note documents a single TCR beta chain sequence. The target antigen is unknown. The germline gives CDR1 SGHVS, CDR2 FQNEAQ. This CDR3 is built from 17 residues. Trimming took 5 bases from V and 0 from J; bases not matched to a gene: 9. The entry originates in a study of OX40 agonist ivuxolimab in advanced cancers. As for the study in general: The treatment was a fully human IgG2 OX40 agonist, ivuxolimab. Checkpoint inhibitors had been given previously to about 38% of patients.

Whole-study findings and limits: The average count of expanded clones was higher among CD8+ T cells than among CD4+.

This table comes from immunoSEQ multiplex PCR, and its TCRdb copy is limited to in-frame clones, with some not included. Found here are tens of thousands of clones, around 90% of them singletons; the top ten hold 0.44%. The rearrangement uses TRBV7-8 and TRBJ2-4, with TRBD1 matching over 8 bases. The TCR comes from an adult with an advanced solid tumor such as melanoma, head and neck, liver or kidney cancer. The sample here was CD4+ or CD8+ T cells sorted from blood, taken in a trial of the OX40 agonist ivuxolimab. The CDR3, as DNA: TGTGCCAGCAGCCACCGACAGGGGAGTGGAGCCAAAAACATTCAGTACTTC. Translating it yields CASSHRQGSGAKNIQYF.